These T cell receptor beta chains were read from a single sample in a study of cytomegalovirus exposure and HLA in healthy donors. Sequencing was performed with immunoSEQ multiplex PCR; in TCRdb, only in-frame clones are kept and a portion is missing. The data contain approximately 160,000 clones, just under 85% of them singletons. Sequenced sample: PBMCs. The origin of the receptors is a man younger than 40 in good health and CMV-seropositive. The CDR3 runs from the conserved cysteine through the conserved F or W. The order of the fields is V gene, D gene, J gene, clone size, CDR3 DNA, CDR3 protein. A D gene is named only where the DNA matches it firmly. Clone size is given for some rows only: seen once, a few or many times, or a class if the clone is expanded.

TRBV6-1	-	TRBJ2-7	-	TGTGCCAGCAGTGAATGGGGGCAGGAGTACGAGCAGTACTTC	CASSEWGQEYEQYF
TRBV5-4	-	TRBJ1-1	-	TGTGCCAGCAGCCAAGAAAGGGGTATGAACACTGAAGCTTTCTTT	CASSQERGMNTEAFF
TRBV5-1	-	TRBJ1-1	-	TGCGCCAGCAGCTTGGAAGGTAGAGGCACTGAAGCTTTCTTT	CASSLEGRGTEAFF
TRBV10-1	TRBD1	TRBJ2-6	-	TGCGCCAGCAGCGGGGACAGTCCTGGTGGGGCCAACGTCCTGACTTTC	CASSGDSPGGANVLTF
TRBV10-3	TRBD2	TRBJ2-7	-	TGTGCCATCAGTGAGGATAGAGCGGGGGGGCGCTACGAGCAGTACTTC	CAISEDRAGGRYEQYF
TRBV9	-	TRBJ2-1	-	TGTGCCAGCAGCGTAGAGACAGTTTTATCCTACAATGAGCAGTTCTTC	CASSVETVLSYNEQFF
TRBV15	TRBD1	TRBJ1-1	few	TGTGCCACCAGCACGACAGGGGTCACTGAAGCTTTCTTT	CATSTTGVTEAFF
TRBV10-3	TRBD2	TRBJ2-3	once	TGTGCCATCAGTTCTTCCGGGACTAGCGAGGCGGGTACGCAGTATTTT	CAISSSGTSEAGTQYF
TRBV28	-	TRBJ2-2	-	TGTGCCAGCAGTTGGGCGGGCAGAGACACCGGGGAGCTGTTTTTT	CASSWAGRDTGELFF
TRBV29-1	-	TRBJ2-7	-	TGCAGCGTTGATCTCCCAGGTATCTACGAGCAGTACTTC	CSVDLPGIYEQYF
TRBV6-4	-	TRBJ2-2	-	TGTGCCAGCAGTGACTCGGCTAGTAGCACCGGGGAGCTGTTTTTT	CASSDSASSTGELFF
TRBV6-1	-	TRBJ1-1	-	TGTGCCAGCAGTGGGGGGCCGGGGACTGAAGCTTTCTTT	CASSGGPGTEAFF
TRBV7-9	TRBD2	TRBJ2-3	-	TGTGCCAGCAGCTCGACTAGCGGGGGGCCACGGTATACGCAGTATTTT	CASSSTSGGPRYTQYF
TRBV6-4	-	TRBJ1-2	-	TGTGCCAGCAGTGAATCCTTCGGGAACTTCTATGGCTACACCTTC	CASSESFGNFYGYTF
TRBV27	TRBD1	TRBJ1-1	-	TGTGCCAGCAGTTCCTACAGGGGAACCCCGAACACTGAAGCTTTCTTT	CASSSYRGTPNTEAFF
TRBV6-5	-	TRBJ2-3	-	TGTGCCAGCAGCCGTCTTTGGAGGAACTTAGATACGCAGTATTTT	CASSRLWRNLDTQYF
TRBV7-6	TRBD1	TRBJ1-2	-	TGTGCCAGCAGCTTAGGACAGGGAGTCTATGGCTACACCTTC	CASSLGQGVYGYTF
TRBV9	TRBD1	TRBJ2-1	-	TGTGCCAGCAGCCTACAGGGGAGCGCCTACAATGAGCAGTTCTTC	CASSLQGSAYNEQFF
TRBV27	TRBD1	TRBJ2-6	-	TGTGCCAGCACCAAGGGACAGGGGAATGGGGCCAACGTCCTGACTTTC	CASTKGQGNGANVLTF
TRBV7-2	TRBD1	TRBJ1-1	-	TGTGCCAGCAGCGATCCGAATAACAGGGGTAGGAACACTGAAGCTTTCTTT	CASSDPNNRGRNTEAFF
TRBV7-2	TRBD1	TRBJ1-2	-	TGTGCCAGCAGCGCGCAGGGACAGGGCTATGGCTACACCTTC	CASSAQGQGYGYTF
TRBV4-1	TRBD1	TRBJ1-6	-	TGCGCCAGCAGCCTTTCAGAGCAGGGGGCAGCCTATAATTCACCCCTCCACTTT	CASSLSEQGAAYNSPLHF
TRBV7-9	TRBD1	TRBJ1-2	-	TGTGCCAGCAGCTTACAGGGGGCGAATGGCTACACCTTC	CASSLQGANGYTF
TRBV5-1	-	TRBJ2-7	-	TGCGCCAGCAGCTCCGGGGCGGGGGCCGGATACGAGCAGTACTTC	CASSSGAGAGYEQYF
TRBV12-5	-	TRBJ1-5	few	TGTGCTAGTGACCCCGGGGGAACGGTTCAGCCCCAGCATTTT	CASDPGGTVQPQHF
TRBV4-1	TRBD2	TRBJ2-3	-	TGCGCCAGCAGCCAACCAATCGGGGGGGGTGGGCAGTATTTT	CASSQPIGGGGQYF
TRBV12-5	-	TRBJ2-3	-	TGTGCTAGTGGTTTGGGGCTCCCCGGGGATACGCAGTATTTT	CASGLGLPGDTQYF
TRBV27	TRBD1	TRBJ1-1	-	TGTGCCAGCAGCCTGGGACAGGGGGCTACTGAAGCTTTCTTT	CASSLGQGATEAFF
TRBV27	-	TRBJ1-1	-	TGTGCCAGCAGCTGGGCCTCACAGGGGAACACTGAAGCTTTCTTT	CASSWASQGNTEAFF
TRBV5-4	TRBD1	TRBJ2-2	-	TGTGCCAGCAGCTTGCCAACAGGGGGTATTCGAGGGGAGCTGTTTTTT	CASSLPTGGIRGELFF
TRBV4-1	TRBD1	TRBJ1-2	-	TGCGCCAGCAGCCAAGGGCAAGGGGGCACAGCCTTGTCTGGCTACACCTTC	CASSQGQGGTALSGYTF
TRBV10-2	TRBD1	TRBJ1-1	-	TGCGCCAGCCAGACAGGGAATACTGAAGCTTTCTTT	CASQTGNTEAFF
TRBV2	TRBD2	TRBJ2-2	-	TGTGCCAGCAGCGCAACTAGCGACCCCGCCGGGGAGCTGTTTTTT	CASSATSDPAGELFF
TRBV9	-	TRBJ1-4	once	TGTGCCAGCCAGGGCCGCTCTAATGAAAAACTGTTTTTT	CASQGRSNEKLFF
TRBV14	-	TRBJ1-3	-	TGTGCCAGCAGCTTCGGCTCTGGAAACACCATATATTTT	CASSFGSGNTIYF
TRBV7-2	TRBD2	TRBJ2-2	few	TGTGCCAGCAGCTTAGTCGGGCTGCGGGGGGCTACGAACACCGGGGAGCTGTTTTTT	CASSLVGLRGATNTGELFF
TRBV6-1	TRBD2	TRBJ2-2	-	TGTGCCAGCAGTGGAGGACTAGCGGGGGTCTACACCGGGGAGCTGTTTTTT	CASSGGLAGVYTGELFF
TRBV18	-	TRBJ1-2	once	TGTGCCAGCTCACCAGACAGTTCCTATGGCTACACCTTC	CASSPDSSYGYTF
TRBV9	-	TRBJ1-2	-	TGTGCCAGCAGCGTAGTGGGGGGTTCCTATGGCTACACCTTC	CASSVVGGSYGYTF